This section outlines one TCR beta chain sequence together with its context. Every PCR was spiked with synthetic TCR analog templates. Assay used: immunoSEQ multiplex PCR; TCRdb lists only in-frame clones, some missing. The sample yields some 30,000 clones, more than 85% seen once. With 10 bases removed from V and 5 bases from J, the gap between germline ends came to 17 bases. Germline V gives CDR1 SNHLY, CDR2 FYNNEI. The CDR3 is made up of 13 amino acids. This record comes from a study of PD-L1 blockade in urothelial cancer. In the study overall: Intravenous atezolizumab, 1,200 mg every 3 weeks, was begun by patients in the mid-2010s. Male sex and bladder-origin urothelial cancer characterized about 85% of the 29 patients.

V and J are TRBV2 and TRBJ2-5, with a weak D call TRBD2 (6 bases). The sequencing used PBMCs, collected around atezolizumab (anti-PD-L1) treatment. This clonotype originated in a man aged 50 to 59 with urothelial cancer. CDR3 sequence reads: CATQRLGLETQYF. The CDR3 DNA sequence: TGTGCCACCCAGAGACTAGGACTCGAGACCCAGTACTTC.